This T cell receptor beta chain was recorded in a study of cytomegalovirus exposure and HLA in healthy donors. Study results and limitations: Links to common viral pathogens appeared, in a later analysis, for several of the most significant clusters. CMV antigen specificity was confirmed in vitro for a few CMV-associated chains. What TCR beta sequences reportedly achieved was accurate prediction of HLA-A and HLA-B alleles in most subjects.

Losses at the gene ends were 4 bases for V and 3 bases for J; bases not matched to a gene: 8. The CDR3 has 15 residues. The germline CDR1 and CDR2 sequences are SGHVS and FNYEAQ. Vbeta (60) and Jbeta (13) primers were used in the PCR. Sequencing used immunoSEQ multiplex PCR; TCRdb keeps in-frame clones, though not all of them. The sample yields around 70,000 clones, roughly four fifths seen once. This clone was detected only a few times. Antigen: not known. The specimen was PBMCs. This chain joins TRBV7-6 and TRBJ2-7, with TRBD2 matching over 8 bases. The source is a human donor in good health. CDR3 nucleotide sequence: TGTGCCAGCAGCTACGCCGGGGGGGCGGTCTACGAGCAGTACTTC. Translated, it gives CASSYAGGAVYEQYF.